The 7 T cell receptor beta chains in this list originate from one sample, sequenced in a study of esophageal squamous cell carcinoma under preoperative chemotherapy. TCRdb recomputed calls from the PCR reads with MiXCR, one row per CDR3 protein. The sample holds around 34,000 distinct CDR3 sequences, 52% seen once. This sample's time point: after preoperative PTX-NDP chemotherapy. The sample was taken from a patient given preoperative chemotherapy. Receptors originate from a human donor with esophageal squamous cell carcinoma. The donor label of this sample is uncertain.

About this clonotype: A junction end diverges from the germline sequence, so it may reflect a read error. J is TRBJ2-5 and V is TRBV7-8; the match to TRBD2 covers 12 bases. The CDR3 covers 16 residues. The germline V gene encodes CDR1 SGHVS and CDR2 FQNEAQ. CDR3 DNA sequence: TGTGCCAGCAGGAACCTAGCGGGGGGGGCCGGTGAGACCCAGTACTTT. Protein sequence: CASRNLAGGAGETQYF.

This clonotype was observed a handful of times. J is TRBJ2-7 and V is TRBV4-1, with D possibly being TRBD1 (5 bases). V shed 1 base and J shed 0 bases, with 10 bases lying between them. There are 15 residues in the CDR3. Germline CDR1 reads MGHRA; CDR2 reads YSYEKL. CDR3 amino acids: CASSQGDSPSYEQYF. The CDR3 nucleotides are TGCGCCAGCAGCCAAGGTGACAGTCCCTCCTACGAGCAGTACTTC.

The CDR3 region has the DNA TGTGCCAGCAGTAAGGCCACAGGGAAAGATACGCAGTATTTT. Translated: CASSKATGKDTQYF. The chain has TRBV6-1 and TRBJ2-3; maybe TRBD1 (6 bases). Germline V gives CDR1 MNHNS, CDR2 SASEGT. This CDR3 region has 14 residues. Trimming left V 5 bases short and J 5 bases short, with 14 bases between.

Comment on this clonotype: At one end the junction does not follow the germline gene, possibly because of a read error. This chain links TRBV7-6 with TRBJ2-3, with 8 bases lining up with TRBD2. Germline V gene lookup returns CDR1 SGHVS and CDR2 FNYEAQ. The CDR3 has 14 residues. The CDR3 DNA is TGTGCCAGCAGCTCGGGGGGGTCCACAGATATGCAGTATTTC. Protein: CASSSGGSTDMQYF.

The CDR3 region has the DNA TGTGCCAGTAGTTACCGGGACAGGGAGAACACTGAAGCTTTCTTT. Protein sequence: CASSYRDRENTEAFF. This chain uses TRBV19 with TRBJ1-1; TRBD1 agrees at 9 bases. V lost 5 bases, J lost 1 base, and 5 bases stayed unmatched. The CDR3 spans 15 residues. Germline CDR1 and CDR2: LNHDA and SQIVND (reference sequence).

The chain is built from TRBV12-3 or TRBV12-4 and TRBJ2-5; possibly TRBD1 or TRBD2 for D (6 bases each). The CDR3 totals 15 residues. CDR3 amino acids: CASAGLGGYQETQYF. CDR3 nucleotide sequence: TGTGCGAGCGCGGGGTTAGGGGGGTACCAAGAGACCCAGTACTTC.

This clonotype was picked up many times. V and J are TRBV11-1 and TRBJ2-5; 12 bases fit TRBD2. Germline loops: CDR1 SGHAT, CDR2 FQDESV (reference sequence). The CDR3 length is 16 residues. With 5 bases clipped from V and 7 bases from J, the junction kept 11 bases outside the gene matches. The CDR3 DNA reads as TGTGCCAGCAGCCTTTCTAGCGGGGGGGCCGATGGGACCCAGTACTTC. It encodes CASSLSSGGADGTQYF. The full variable domain, completed using reference TRBV11-1 and TRBJ2-5, is EAEVAQSPRYKITEKSQAVAFWCDPISGHATLYWYRQILGQGPELLVQFQDESVVDDSQLPKDRFSAERLKGVDSTLKIQPAELGDSAMYLCASSLSSGGADGTQYFGPGTRLLVL.